This T cell receptor (delta chain) was retrieved from a study of gamma-delta T cells after stem cell transplantation. Remarks on this clone: The junction departs from germline at one end; a sequencing error may be responsible.

The germline V gene has CDR1 GEAIGNYY and CDR2 EKD. This CDR3 is 22 amino acids long. TCRdb repeated clone calling on the RT-PCR reads with CATT. This sample has about 11,000 delta-chain clones, with over 1% found just once. The V gene is TRDV2, the J gene TRDJ1; 13 bases match TRDD3. Sequencing was carried out using gamma-delta T cells. The sequence was collected from a human donor. It is not recorded whose cells these are; they may come from a transplant donor. The CDR3: CACDTVRLRPVLGDTDTDRLTF. DNA of the CDR3: TGTGCCTGTGACACCGTTAGACTACGACCGGTACTGGGGGATACGGACACCGATAGACTCACCTTT.